This T cell receptor (beta chain) stems from a study of identical twins. Each donor was a healthy Caucasian. Study-wide findings and caveats: Conclusions leaned on cross-sectional statistical analysis and did not track the same donors over time.

Template switching (which added a universal primer site) was used, and cDNA carried unique molecular identifiers. TCRdb ran MiXCR on the 5' RACE reads and lists one entry per CDR3 protein. Of fewer than 450,000 distinct CDR3 sequences listed, 9% are singletons. A note on this clonotype: Its antigen is still unknown.

Germline lookup yields CDR1 SEHNR and CDR2 FQNEAQ (reference sequence). V lost 1 base, J lost 8 bases, and 4 bases stayed unmatched. The CDR3 is made up of 14 amino acids. Sequences were obtained from naive T cells sorted from blood. This receptor was identified in a woman aged 50 to 65 in good health. The chain has TRBV7-9 and TRBJ1-4; TRBD1 matches 7 bases. The CDR3 DNA is TGTGCCAGCAGCTTAGACAGGGGACAAGAAAAACTGTTTTTT. Encoded protein: CASSLDRGQEKLFF. The full variable domain, with the rest looked up from reference TRBV7-9 and TRBJ1-4, is DTGVSQNPRHKITKRGQNVTFRCDPISEHNRLYWYRQTLGQGPEFLTYFQNEAQLEKSRLLSDRFSAERPKGSFSTLEIQRTEQGDSAMYLCASSLDRGQEKLFFGSGTQLSVL.